These T cell receptor beta chains were read from a single sample in a study of Graves' ophthalmopathy and Graves' hyperthyroidism. TCRdb processed the multiplex PCR reads anew with MiXCR; each CDR3 protein has one entry. The repertoire holds around 1.1 million distinct CDR3 sequences, with about two fifths as singletons. Sequencing was done on a sample of peripheral blood or thyroid tissue (not recorded which). These receptors originate from an adult man with Graves' hyperthyroidism. CDR3s include the opening cysteine and the closing phenylalanine or tryptophan. The order of the fields is D gene, V gene, clone size, J gene, CDR3 protein, CDR3 DNA. The D gene is left open where the match is weak. Part of the rows lack a size; the others show once, few, many or a class for expanded clones.

d_call: TRBD1
v_call: TRBV25-1
clone_size: once
j_call: TRBJ1-2
cdr3_aa: CASPPDRGYGYTF
cdr3_nt: TGTGCCAGCCCCCCGGACAGGGGCTATGGCTACACCTTC

d_call: TRBD1
v_call: TRBV10-3
clone_size: many
j_call: TRBJ2-5
cdr3_aa: CAIRGTGEETQYF
cdr3_nt: TGTGCCATCAGGGGGACAGGGGAAGAGACCCAGTACTTC

d_call: .
v_call: TRBV7-8
clone_size: .
j_call: TRBJ1-1
cdr3_aa: CASSLGGLRDTEAFF
cdr3_nt: TGTGCCAGCAGCTTAGGCGGCTTGCGTGACACTGAAGCTTTCTTT

d_call: .
v_call: TRBV10-3
clone_size: .
j_call: TRBJ1-5
cdr3_aa: CAISEGARNQPQHF
cdr3_nt: TGTGCCATCAGTGAGGGGGCGAGGAATCAGCCCCAGCATTTT

d_call: TRBD1
v_call: TRBV10-3
clone_size: .
j_call: TRBJ1-2
cdr3_aa: CATRDSLLNYGYTF
cdr3_nt: TGTGCCACCCGGGACAGTCTTTTAAACTATGGCTACACCTTC

d_call: TRBD1
v_call: TRBV10-3
clone_size: .
j_call: TRBJ1-3
cdr3_aa: CAIGQTGTRNTIYF
cdr3_nt: TGTGCCATCGGACAGACAGGGACTCGAAACACCATATATTTT

d_call: .
v_call: TRBV19
clone_size: many
j_call: TRBJ1-5
cdr3_aa: CASSRQVGNQPQHF
cdr3_nt: TGTGCCAGTAGTCGACAGGTCGGCAATCAGCCCCAGCATTTT

d_call: TRBD2
v_call: TRBV2
clone_size: .
j_call: TRBJ2-2
cdr3_aa: CASRRLAGVSGELFF
cdr3_nt: TGTGCCAGCAGACGGCTAGCGGGAGTCTCCGGGGAGCTGTTTTTT

d_call: .
v_call: TRBV15
clone_size: .
j_call: TRBJ1-5
cdr3_aa: CATSRVSGGNQPQHF
cdr3_nt: TGTGCCACCAGCAGAGTGTCCGGCGGGAATCAGCCCCAGCATTTT

d_call: .
v_call: TRBV27
clone_size: .
j_call: TRBJ1-2
cdr3_aa: CASSFGSPTSGYTF
cdr3_nt: TGTGCCAGCAGCTTCGGGTCTCCAACGTCCGGCTACACCTTC

d_call: TRBD1
v_call: TRBV24-1
clone_size: many
j_call: TRBJ2-5
cdr3_aa: CATSDFSDRVQETQYF
cdr3_nt: TGTGCCACCAGTGATTTTTCGGACAGGGTCCAAGAGACCCAGTACTTC

d_call: .
v_call: TRBV5-6
clone_size: .
j_call: TRBJ2-7
cdr3_aa: CASSYTGSFYEQYF
cdr3_nt: TGTGCCAGCAGTTACACCGGGAGTTTCTACGAGCAGTACTTC

d_call: TRBD2
v_call: TRBV5-1
clone_size: many
j_call: TRBJ2-7
cdr3_aa: CASSLDTGGRSYEQYF
cdr3_nt: TGCGCCAGCAGCTTGGATACGGGAGGTAGATCCTACGAGCAGTACTTC

d_call: TRBD1
v_call: TRBV5-1
clone_size: many
j_call: TRBJ1-2
cdr3_aa: CASSLDRGAANYGYTF
cdr3_nt: TGCGCCAGCAGCTTGGACAGGGGGGCCGCTAACTATGGCTACACCTTC

d_call: TRBD1
v_call: TRBV29-1
clone_size: few
j_call: TRBJ2-7
cdr3_aa: CSVPGQGAYGQYF
cdr3_nt: TGCAGCGTTCCGGGACAGGGGGCCTACGGGCAGTACTTC

d_call: .
v_call: TRBV28
clone_size: .
j_call: TRBJ1-4
cdr3_aa: CASSLGQLTNEKLFF
cdr3_nt: TGTGCCAGCAGTTTAGGTCAGCTTACTAATGAAAAACTGTTTTTT

d_call: .
v_call: TRBV2
clone_size: .
j_call: TRBJ1-5
cdr3_aa: CASSPETGHSNQPQHF
cdr3_nt: TGTGCCAGCAGTCCTGAAACAGGCCATAGCAATCAGCCCCAGCATTTT

d_call: .
v_call: TRBV29-1
clone_size: .
j_call: TRBJ1-1
cdr3_aa: CSVAPTDEAFF
cdr3_nt: TGCAGCGTTGCCCCGACCGATGAAGCTTTCTTT

d_call: .
v_call: TRBV29-1
clone_size: .
j_call: TRBJ1-5
cdr3_aa: CSEGCHPQHF
cdr3_nt: TGCAGCGAAGGATGTCACCCCCAGCATTTT

d_call: .
v_call: TRBV5-6
clone_size: once
j_call: TRBJ2-5
cdr3_aa: CASSDPTGETQYF
cdr3_nt: TGTGCCAGCAGCGACCCGACGGGTGAGACCCAGTACTTC

d_call: TRBD1
v_call: TRBV25-1
clone_size: .
j_call: TRBJ1-2
cdr3_aa: CASSEAGTGGYTF
cdr3_nt: TGTGCCAGCAGTGAAGCAGGGACAGGTGGCTACACCTTC

d_call: TRBD1
v_call: TRBV5-1
clone_size: .
j_call: TRBJ1-6
cdr3_aa: CASSLWDSYNSPLHF
cdr3_nt: TGCGCCAGCAGCTTGTGGGACAGCTATAATTCACCCCTCCACTTT

d_call: .
v_call: TRBV2
clone_size: .
j_call: TRBJ2-2
cdr3_aa: CASSLREGTGELFF
cdr3_nt: TGTGCCAGCAGTCTGCGGGAAGGGACCGGGGAGCTGTTTTTT

d_call: TRBD1
v_call: TRBV25-1
clone_size: few
j_call: TRBJ2-7
cdr3_aa: CASSSSGTGLYEQYF
cdr3_nt: TGTGCCAGCAGTTCGTCCGGGACAGGACTCTACGAGCAGTACTTC

d_call: TRBD1
v_call: TRBV24-1
clone_size: many
j_call: TRBJ1-5
cdr3_aa: CATSDPGQAGNQPQHF
cdr3_nt: TGTGCCACCAGTGATCCGGGACAGGCGGGCAATCAGCCCCAGCATTTT

d_call: TRBD1
v_call: TRBV29-1
clone_size: .
j_call: TRBJ1-1
cdr3_aa: CSYRPTGGMNTEAFF
cdr3_nt: TGCAGCTACAGACCGACAGGGGGCATGAACACTGAAGCTTTCTTT

d_call: .
v_call: TRBV25-1
clone_size: .
j_call: TRBJ2-3
cdr3_aa: CASSLDGGSTDTQYF
cdr3_nt: TGTGCCAGCAGCTTAGATGGAGGGAGCACAGATACGCAGTATTTT

d_call: TRBD1
v_call: TRBV5-5
clone_size: many
j_call: TRBJ1-6
cdr3_aa: CASGGQAGPGALHF
cdr3_nt: TGTGCCAGCGGGGGACAGGCAGGCCCTGGGGCCCTCCACTTT

d_call: TRBD2
v_call: TRBV19
clone_size: .
j_call: TRBJ2-2
cdr3_aa: CASSGVAGGRPGELFF
cdr3_nt: TGTGCCAGTAGTGGGGTAGCGGGGGGGCGCCCCGGGGAGCTGTTTTTT

d_call: .
v_call: TRBV7-9
clone_size: .
j_call: TRBJ2-5
cdr3_aa: CASSSGYNEQYF
cdr3_nt: TGTGCCAGCAGCTCCGGCTACAATGAGCAGTACTTC

d_call: .
v_call: TRBV29-1
clone_size: .
j_call: TRBJ2-1
cdr3_aa: CSAALGTLGGEQFF
cdr3_nt: TGCAGCGCAGCTTTGGGGACTCTCGGCGGTGAGCAGTTCTTC

d_call: .
v_call: TRBV7-9
clone_size: .
j_call: TRBJ2-2
cdr3_aa: CASPREVTGELFF
cdr3_nt: TGTGCCAGCCCCCGAGAGGTCACCGGGGAGCTGTTTTTT

d_call: .
v_call: TRBV10-3
clone_size: many
j_call: TRBJ1-2
cdr3_aa: CATGGVGYGYTF
cdr3_nt: TGTGCCACCGGGGGGGTTGGCTATGGCTACACCTTC

d_call: .
v_call: TRBV29-1
clone_size: many
j_call: TRBJ1-3
cdr3_aa: CSGRTAGNTIYF
cdr3_nt: TGCAGCGGGAGGACAGCTGGAAACACCATATATTTT

d_call: .
v_call: TRBV10-3
clone_size: few
j_call: TRBJ2-7
cdr3_aa: CASRDPPDEQYF
cdr3_nt: TGTGCCAGCAGGGACCCTCCTGACGAGCAGTACTTC

d_call: TRBD1
v_call: TRBV14
clone_size: many
j_call: TRBJ2-7
cdr3_aa: CASSQEWSDRHTYEQYF
cdr3_nt: TGTGCCAGCAGCCAAGAATGGTCGGACAGGCATACCTACGAGCAGTACTTC

d_call: .
v_call: TRBV7-9
clone_size: many
j_call: TRBJ1-4
cdr3_aa: CASSSTTSTNEKLFF
cdr3_nt: TGTGCCAGCAGCTCCACGACCTCAACTAATGAAAAACTGTTTTTT

d_call: .
v_call: TRBV7-9
clone_size: many
j_call: TRBJ2-7
cdr3_aa: CASSKSGTAYEQYF
cdr3_nt: TGTGCCAGCAGCAAATCCGGGACGGCCTACGAGCAGTACTTC

d_call: .
v_call: TRBV19
clone_size: few
j_call: TRBJ1-4
cdr3_aa: CASSIDPREKLFF
cdr3_nt: TGTGCCAGTAGTATAGATCCCCGCGAAAAACTGTTTTTT

d_call: TRBD1
v_call: TRBV6-2/TRBV6-3
clone_size: few
j_call: TRBJ1-5
cdr3_aa: CASRAGTGGNQPQHF
cdr3_nt: TGTGCCAGCAGGGCCGGGACAGGGGGCAATCAGCCCCAGCATTTT

d_call: .
v_call: TRBV7-2
clone_size: few
j_call: TRBJ2-2
cdr3_aa: CASSPVWKETGELFF
cdr3_nt: TGTGCCAGCAGCCCAGTCTGGAAGGAGACCGGGGAGCTGTTTTTT

d_call: .
v_call: TRBV6-5
clone_size: .
j_call: TRBJ2-7
cdr3_aa: CASSYQGPGGQYF
cdr3_nt: TGTGCCAGCAGTTACCAGGGACCTGGAGGGCAGTACTTC

d_call: TRBD1
v_call: TRBV29-1
clone_size: many
j_call: TRBJ2-7
cdr3_aa: CSVTRGPNEQYF
cdr3_nt: TGCAGCGTAACCAGGGGGCCCAACGAGCAGTACTTC

d_call: .
v_call: TRBV9
clone_size: few
j_call: TRBJ1-1
cdr3_aa: CASRHPPFTEAFF
cdr3_nt: TGTGCCAGCAGACATCCTCCGTTCACTGAAGCTTTCTTT

d_call: .
v_call: TRBV10-3
clone_size: many
j_call: TRBJ1-5
cdr3_aa: CAISDHRTDQPQHF
cdr3_nt: TGTGCCATCAGTGACCACAGGACGGATCAGCCCCAGCATTTT

d_call: .
v_call: TRBV7-6
clone_size: .
j_call: TRBJ1-1
cdr3_aa: CASSLRPDTMNTEAFF
cdr3_nt: TGTGCCAGCAGCTTAAGGCCTGACACGATGAACACTGAAGCTTTCTTT

d_call: .
v_call: TRBV25-1
clone_size: .
j_call: TRBJ1-2
cdr3_aa: CASSAGLRQYYGYTF
cdr3_nt: TGTGCCAGCAGTGCCGGACTGAGGCAGTACTATGGCTACACCTTC